Presented here are 21 T cell receptor beta chains from one specimen sequenced in a study of T cells in Graves' hyperthyroidism and ophthalmopathy. RNA transcripts were the template for amplifying TCR beta CDR3 regions. TCR CDR3 regions were first amplified by RT-PCR with HTBI primers. TCRdb used MiXCR to reprocess the multiplex PCR reads, holding one entry per CDR3 protein. The sample yields some 320,000 distinct CDR3 sequences, roughly 13% seen once. The sample was blood. The receptors come from a woman aged 40 to 50 with Graves' ophthalmopathy.

This clonotype showed up many times. This chain connects TRBV29-1 to TRBJ2-7; 9 nucleotides line up with TRBD2. Trimming at V came to 4 bases and at J to 4 bases, leaving 14 bases not matched to a gene. The CDR3 runs to 16 residues. Germline CDR1 and CDR2: SQVTM and ANQGSEA. The CDR3 DNA is TGCAGCGTTGTAATGGCTAGCGGGAAGGTCGGGTACGAGCAGTACTTC. Amino acids: CSVVMASGKVGYEQYF.

This chain links TRBV11-1 with TRBJ2-1; TRBD2 might be the D (5 bases). Trimming stripped 6 bases from V and 10 bases from J, with 10 bases between. This CDR3 has 11 residues. Germline V gene lookup returns CDR1 SGHAT and CDR2 FQDESV (reference sequence). Written as DNA, the CDR3 is TGTGCCAGCAGTTCGGGGTTAGAGCAGTTCTTC. Translation gives CASSSGLEQFF.

This clonotype was counted only a few times. The CDR3 loop reads CASRGGGSGELFF. The CDR3 region has the DNA TGTGCCAGTAGGGGCGGAGGGAGCGGGGAGCTGTTTTTT. This chain connects TRBV19 to TRBJ2-2, with a possible D match to TRBD2 (6 bases). The V end was cut by 6 bases, the J end by 7 bases, with 12 bases between. The CDR3 contains 13 residues. Germline V gives CDR1 LNHDA, CDR2 SQIVND (reference sequence).

This clonotype was detected ten times or more. The chain carries TRBV20-1 and TRBJ2-3, with 8 bases aligning to TRBD2. This CDR3 comprises 14 residues. Germline loops: CDR1 DFQATT, CDR2 SNEGSKA (reference sequence). CDR3: CSGASGPRGDTQYF. The CDR3 bases are TGCAGCGGCGCTAGCGGGCCCCGCGGCGATACGCAGTATTTT.

Ten or more counts support this clonotype. The rearrangement joins TRBV7-2 to TRBJ1-5; 9 bases fit TRBD1. Germline V CDR1 and CDR2: SGHTA, FQGNSA. V was clipped by 3 bases and J by 2 bases; unmatched bases: 2. This CDR3 has 15 amino acids. This CDR3 reads CASSFGQGRNQPQHF. CDR3 coding DNA: TGTGCCAGCAGCTTCGGACAGGGGCGCAATCAGCCCCAGCATTTT.

This clonotype was recorded at least ten times. The J gene is TRBJ2-5, the V gene TRBV13; 12 nucleotides match TRBD1. The CDR3 extends over 15 amino acids. The junction had 8 bases not matched to a gene; V was cut back by 7 bases and J by 5 bases. Per the germline V gene, CDR1 is PRHDT and CDR2 is FYEKMQ (reference sequence). The CDR3 sequence: CASTSGTGGRETQYF. CDR3 DNA sequence: TGTGCCAGCACCTCCGGGACAGGGGGCAGGGAGACCCAGTACTTC.

Ten or more counts support this clonotype. V and J are TRBV7-8 and TRBJ1-5, with TRBD1 matching 7 bases. This CDR3 has 16 residues. Trimming at V came to 1 base and at J to 5 bases, leaving 8 bases not matched to a gene. CDR1 is SGHVS and CDR2 is FQNEAQ in the germline V gene. The CDR3 nucleotides read TGTGCCAGCAGCTTAGTGTCAGGGGGTTTGCATCAGCCCCAGCATTTT. It codes for CASSLVSGGLHQPQHF.

This clonotype was observed many times. The chain carries TRBV7-8 and TRBJ2-7; tentative D call: TRBD1 (6 bases). Trimming took off 4 bases at V and 7 bases at J, with 20 bases between the two ends. Germline V lookup: CDR1 SGHVS, CDR2 FQNEAQ. This CDR3 region has 15 residues. DNA for the CDR3: TGTGCCAGCAGCTCCGGCCTAAAAGGGGGTGAGGAGCAGTACTTC. It translates to CASSSGLKGGEEQYF.

This clonotype was seen many times. This chain links TRBV2 with TRBJ2-2; 8 positions agree with TRBD2. Germline V gives CDR1 SNHLY, CDR2 FYNNEI. CDR3 length: 15 residues. The chain's CDR3 is CATKAAGVNTGELFF. The CDR3 DNA sequence: TGTGCAACTAAGGCAGCGGGAGTGAACACCGGGGAGCTGTTTTTT.

In this sample, this clonotype turned up a few times. The V and J genes are TRBV7-9 and TRBJ1-4; D perhaps matches TRBD1 (6 bases). Germline CDR1 SEHNR, CDR2 FQNEAQ (reference sequence). The length of the CDR3 is 15 residues. The V end lost 1 base, the J end lost 3 bases, and 9 bases lay between the germline ends. The CDR3 bases are TGTGCCAGCAGCTTAGGGGGGGCCCCTAATGAAAAACTGTTTTTT. Protein sequence: CASSLGGAPNEKLFF.

This clonotype appeared many times. The chain joins TRBV27 to TRBJ1-2; TRBD1 might be the D (6 bases). V shed 5 bases and J shed 8 bases, with 21 bases lying between them. This CDR3 is built from 15 residues. CDR1 is MNHEY, CDR2 SMNVEV, per germline (reference sequence). For the CDR3, the DNA is TGTGCCAGCAGTGCGCCCCCGGGACACCTTAGAGGCTACACCTTC. It encodes CASSAPPGHLRGYTF.

This chain uses TRBV5-5 with TRBJ1-3; D gene unclear. V lost 7 bases, J lost 0 bases, and 17 bases lay in between. The germline V gene has CDR1 SGHKS and CDR2 YYEKEE (reference sequence). The CDR3 contains 16 residues. CDR3 loop: CASQLSDWSSGNTIYF. CDR3 nucleotides: TGTGCCAGCCAACTCTCGGACTGGAGCTCTGGAAACACCATATATTTT.

This clonotype was observed a few times. The J gene is TRBJ2-7, the V gene TRBV29-1, with TRBD2 as a possible D gene (5 bases). Germline CDR1 and CDR2: SQVTM and ANQGSEA. The CDR3 is 15 residues long. Trimming took off 0 bases at V and 1 base at J, with 13 bases between the two ends. DNA of the CDR3: TGCAGCGTTGAAGATCTTCAAGAGGGTTCCTACGAGCAGTACTTC. It codes for CSVEDLQEGSYEQYF.

The chain combines TRBV19 with TRBJ1-1; TRBD1 aligns across 7 bases. This CDR3 has 12 amino acids. Per the germline V gene, CDR1 is LNHDA and CDR2 is SQIVND (reference sequence). The J segment lost 6 bases and the V segment lost 9 bases, leaving 7 bases of the junction unmatched. In DNA, the CDR3 is TGTGCCAGGTACAGGGGATTCGCTGAAGCTTTCTTT. This translates into CARYRGFAEAFF.

V is TRBV9 and J is TRBJ1-6; TRBD1 aligns across 7 bases. J gave up 8 bases and V 3 bases, and 11 bases lay outside the gene matches. Germline V CDR1 and CDR2: SGDLS, YYNGEE. CDR3 length: 16 residues. CDR3 nucleotide sequence: TGTGCCAGCAGCGCCTTACAGGGGAGAGGGGATTCACCCCTCCACTTT. Translated: CASSALQGRGDSPLHF.

This clonotype was counted many times. This chain links TRBV6-2 or TRBV6-3 with TRBJ2-2; maybe TRBD1 (6 bases). Trimming left V 3 bases short and J 3 bases short, with 17 bases between. The CDR3 runs to 17 residues. Looked up from germline, CDR1 is MNHEY and CDR2 is SVGEGT. CDR3 in DNA: TGTGCCAGCAGTTATCCTGGTGCAGGGGATGACACCGGGGAGCTGTTTTTT. Translation gives CASSYPGAGDDTGELFF.

This clonotype was seen many times. This chain uses TRBV28 with TRBJ1-2; TRBD1 aligns across 7 bases. This CDR3 spans 14 amino acids. Losses at the gene ends were 5 bases for V and 4 bases for J; bases not matched to a gene: 7. In germline, CDR1 is MDHEN, CDR2 SYDVKM. In DNA, the CDR3 is TGTGCCAGCAGTCCTTCTGACAGGGCCTATGGCTACACCTTC. It yields the protein CASSPSDRAYGYTF.

This clonotype was found many times. The V gene is TRBV7-8, the J gene TRBJ1-5; tentative D call: TRBD1 (6 bases). This CDR3 contains 16 residues. From germline, CDR1 is SGHVS and CDR2 FQNEAQ. V dropped 4 bases and J dropped 3 bases, with 16 bases sitting between them. CDR3: CASSSLSGGSNQPQHF. The CDR3 DNA is TGTGCCAGCAGCTCCCTTTCCGGGGGCTCCAATCAGCCCCAGCATTTT. Using reference TRBV7-8 and TRBJ1-5 for the parts outside the CDR3, the full variable domain is GAGVSQSPRYKVAKRGQDVALRCDPISGHVSLFWYQQALGQGPEFLTYFQNEAQLDKSGLPSDRFFAERPEGSVSTLKIQRTQQEDSAVYLCASSSLSGGSNQPQHFGDGTRLSIL.

This clonotype was observed at least ten times. This CDR3 is CASRGTDRGLYEQYF. In DNA, the CDR3 is TGTGCCAGCAGGGGGACGGACAGGGGGCTGTACGAGCAGTACTTC. The gene calls are TRBV6-1 and TRBJ2-7; 11 bases line up with TRBD1. Germline CDR1 and CDR2: MNHNS and SASEGT. This CDR3 contains 15 residues. V was pared by 6 bases and J by 4 bases, with 8 bases of the junction left unmatched.

This clonotype was seen a handful of times. An end of the junction does not agree with germline; a read error may underlie this. The rearrangement uses TRBV3-1 and TRBJ1-2; 7 bases are shared with TRBD1. The CDR3 sequence is 18 residues long. Germline values: CDR1 LGHDT, CDR2 YNNKEL (reference sequence). This chain's CDR3 is CASSQVTGIRGTNYGYTF. The CDR3 coding sequence is TGTGCCAGCAGCCAAGTTACAGGGATCAGGGGGACTAATTATGGCTACACCTTC.

This clonotype has at least ten counts. J is TRBJ1-1 and V is TRBV2; no clear D gene. V was shortened by 6 bases and J by 1 base, with 12 bases between the two germline ends. CDR1 SNHLY and CDR2 FYNNEI come from the germline V gene. The CDR3 has 14 residues. DNA for the CDR3: TGTGCCAGCAGCCTCCCGGCAGGGAACACTGAAGCTTTCTTT. Its translation: CASSLPAGNTEAFF.